What follows describes a single T cell receptor beta chain. Its antigen is undetermined. The repertoire was sequenced with immunoSEQ multiplex PCR; TCRdb's copy has only in-frame clones and lacks some. The data hold 80,000 to 100,000 clones, with more than 85% observed a single time. The data originate from a study of cytomegalovirus exposure and HLA in healthy donors. Looking at the study overall: The approximately 710 first-cohort repertoires and the 100 to 150 validation repertoires shared the same platform, a later analysis reported.

The validation cohort, a group of over a hundred subjects, included the donors and was separate from the roughly 700-subject first cohort. Regarding the study as a whole: It was reportedly the case that the classifier diagnosed cytomegalovirus status with high specificity and sensitivity. Whilst most TCR sequences proved rare, a subset of public TCRs occurred across many donors.

Sequencing was done on a sample of PBMCs. This sequence originates from a young man in good health and CMV-seropositive.

As DNA, the CDR3 is TGTGCCAGCAGCTTAGATCTCAGCTATGGCTACACCTTC. It yields the protein CASSLDLSYGYTF. The rearrangement uses TRBV7-9 and TRBJ1-2, with D unclear. The CDR3 totals 13 residues. V was pared by 1 base and J by 4 bases, with 7 bases between. Germline assignment: CDR1 SEHNR and CDR2 FQNEAQ (reference sequence).